This T cell receptor beta chain was documented in a study of blood T cell repertoires in COVID-19. Study information: Donors in the United States, Italy and Spain gave samples during acute or convalescent COVID-19. PBMCs, B-cell-depleted T cells, or T cells were the source of the cDNA or gDNA that made up the material.

The J segment lost 3 bases and the V segment lost 1 base, leaving 4 bases of the junction unmatched. CDR3 length equals 15 residues. Looked up from germline, CDR1 is KGHSH and CDR2 is LQKENI. In the authors' methods: Amplifying reference gene primers gave estimates of nucleated cell counts. The table came from immunoSEQ multiplex PCR; TCRdb's copy has only in-frame clones and leaves some out. The D gene and trimming were derived from the DNA, and the V and J assignments and clone size from that table. The sample yields under 200,000 clones, roughly 70% seen once. This sequence was found in a woman of 80 years or more with acute or convalescent COVID-19. The specimen sequenced was peripheral blood. This chain connects TRBV18 to TRBJ2-7; 9 bases are shared with TRBD1. The CDR3: CASSPLGQGSYEQYF. The CDR3 nucleotides read TGTGCCAGCTCACCACTGGGACAGGGCAGCTACGAGCAGTACTTC.